Presented here are 32 T cell receptor beta chains from one specimen sequenced in a study of regulatory T cells in long-lasting Graves disease. Time point in this sample: persistent/refractory GD, antithyroid drugs over 5 years with positive TRAb. Scientists built the TCR library using RNA that was extracted from PBMCs. Building of the TCR beta libraries involved iRepertoire HTBI primers and Arm-PCR of CDR3 regions. Each CDR3 protein gets one entry after TCRdb re-called the multiplex PCR reads with MiXCR. The sample records around 510,000 distinct CDR3 sequences, around 20% being singletons. The specimen comprised peripheral blood mononuclear cells (PBMCs), sampled when the disease was refractory, from a patient treated with antithyroid drugs. The receptors stem from a female donor with Graves disease.

This clonotype was recorded at least ten times. V and J are TRBV27 and TRBJ2-5; D is unresolved. The CDR3 has 14 amino acids. V lost 2 bases and J 3 bases, leaving 10 bases between the germline ends. Looked up from germline, CDR1 is MNHEY and CDR2 is SMNVEV (reference sequence). The CDR3 sequence: CASSLRLTEETQYF. The DNA of the CDR3 is TGTGCCAGCAGTTTACGGTTAACAGAAGAGACCCAGTACTTC.

The chain links TRBV28 to TRBJ2-1, with 8 bases that match TRBD2. This CDR3 comprises 15 residues. The ends lost 7 bases at V and 2 bases at J; junction bases unmatched: 7. Germline lookup yields CDR1 MDHEN and CDR2 SYDVKM. DNA of the CDR3: TGTGCCAGCACCATTCCAGCGGGAGCCTACAATGAGCAGTTCTTC. Protein product: CASTIPAGAYNEQFF.

The V call is TRBV4-1, the J call TRBJ1-2, with a possible D match to TRBD1 (6 bases). The length of the CDR3 is 16 residues. V was clipped by 3 bases and J by 8 bases, with 22 bases between them. Looked up from germline, CDR1 is MGHRA and CDR2 is YSYEKL. CDR3 loop: CASSHPFRGTSRGYTF. CDR3 sequence (DNA): TGCGCCAGCAGCCATCCCTTCAGGGGCACTTCAAGAGGCTACACCTTC.

In its sample, this clonotype was seen many times. This chain links TRBV27 with TRBJ2-6, with D hard to call. Germline assignment: CDR1 MNHEY and CDR2 SMNVEV (reference sequence). Trimming shortened V by 10 bases and J by 1 base, and 14 bases separated the two germline ends. CDR3 length: 15 amino acids. The CDR3 DNA sequence: TGTGCCAACAGCCCTTGGGAATCTGGGGCCAACGTCCTGACTTTC. It yields the protein CANSPWESGANVLTF.

As for this clonotype: Being one base from a much bigger clone, this may be a read error. The chain is built from TRBV20-1 and TRBJ2-2; D uncertain. This CDR3 has 13 amino acids. Germline values: CDR1 DFQATT, CDR2 SNEGSKA (reference sequence). The CDR3 loop reads CSAPEPNTEELFF. CDR3 sequence (DNA): TGCAGTGCCCCGGAGCCGAACACCGAGGAGCTGTTTTTT.

This clonotype was seen at least ten times. The chain joins TRBV6-1 to TRBJ1-2, with D unresolved. The germline V and J ends were trimmed by 6 bases and 3 bases, with 14 bases remaining between them. This CDR3 is 14 amino acids long. Germline loops: CDR1 MNHNS, CDR2 SASEGT. For the CDR3, the DNA is TGTGCCAGCAGCCCTACCCCCCGGGACTATGGCTACACCTTC. Translation gives CASSPTPRDYGYTF.

This clonotype was counted ten times or more. The chain is built from TRBV18 and TRBJ2-5, with unresolved D. The germline CDR1 and CDR2 sequences are KGHSH and LQKENI. V was pared by 6 bases and J by 2 bases, with 10 bases between. The CDR3 spans 13 residues. The CDR3 region is CASSPRLQETQYF. The CDR3 nucleotides are TGTGCCAGCTCCCCAAGGTTGCAAGAGACCCAGTACTTC.

This clonotype was recorded many times. V is TRBV29-1 and J is TRBJ1-2, with TRBD1 identical over 7 bases. V was clipped by 4 bases and J by 3 bases; unmatched bases: 8. The CDR3 has 14 residues. CDR1 SQVTM and CDR2 ANQGSEA come from the germline V gene. Here the CDR3 reads CSVVKGGADYGYTF. The CDR3 coding sequence is TGCAGCGTTGTAAAAGGGGGCGCGGACTATGGCTACACCTTC.

The J gene is TRBJ1-1, the V gene TRBV10-3, with a possible D match to TRBD1 (5 bases). Germline lookup yields CDR1 ENHRY and CDR2 SYGVKD. V was shortened by 2 bases and J by 5 bases, with 12 bases between the two germline ends. CDR3 length equals 14 residues. As DNA, the CDR3 is TGTGCCATCAGTGAGCGGGGGTCGAGTACTGAAGCTTTCTTT. This sequence encodes CAISERGSSTEAFF.

This clonotype was observed at least ten times. The chain joins TRBV2 to TRBJ1-4, with D perhaps matching TRBD1 (5 bases). The germline CDR1 and CDR2 sequences are SNHLY and FYNNEI. V lost 3 bases to trimming and J lost 7 bases, with 9 bases between them. CDR3 length equals 13 residues. Here the CDR3 reads CASSDRATEKLFF. In DNA form, the CDR3 reads TGTGCCAGCAGTGACAGGGCCACTGAAAAACTGTTTTTT.

This clonotype occurred a few times. The genes are TRBV6-1 and TRBJ1-5; D gene unclear. Germline V gene data show CDR1 as MNHNS and CDR2 as SASEGT. V gave up 5 bases and J gave up 9 bases, with 17 bases separating them. The length of the CDR3 is 14 residues. Here the CDR3 DNA reads TGTGCCAGCAGTCGAAGACCGGGAATCTGGCCCCAGCATTTT. Protein sequence: CASSRRPGIWPQHF.

In regard to this clonotype: A much larger clone is a single base away; this may be a read error. V and J are TRBV6-2 or TRBV6-3 and TRBJ1-2; a possible D gene is TRBD1 (6 bases). With 4 bases removed from V and 4 bases from J, the gap between germline ends came to 7 bases. CDR1 and CDR2 (germline): MNHEY, SVGEGT. The CDR3 sequence is 12 residues long. For the CDR3, the DNA is TGTGCCAGCAGTTGGGACACCTATGGCTACACCTTC. This translates into CASSWDTYGYTF.

This chain connects TRBV7-2 to TRBJ1-6; D call uncertain. The CDR3 has 14 residues. V shed 1 base and J shed 14 bases, with 15 bases lying between them. Germline V gives CDR1 SGHTA, CDR2 FQGNSA. DNA of the CDR3: TGTGCCAGCAGCTTAGGTGGCAACCCAAGGGCCCTCCACTTT. Protein: CASSLGGNPRALHF.

This clonotype was recorded at least ten times. The chain links TRBV28 to TRBJ1-1, with 7 bases lining up with TRBD1. This CDR3 has 14 amino acids. Germline V CDR1 and CDR2: MDHEN, SYDVKM. V shed 7 bases, J shed 4 bases, and the junction held 9 bases outside the gene matches. The CDR3 sequence: CASNRQGSGTEAFF. CDR3 nucleotides: TGTGCCAGCAATAGACAGGGTTCGGGCACTGAAGCTTTCTTT.

Note on this clonotype: A single base separates this from a much larger clone, so it may be a read error. The final CDR3 position lacks the conserved phenylalanine or tryptophan, pointing to a likely read error. V usage is TRBV18 and J usage is TRBJ1-5; D unresolved. V was clipped by 1 base and J by 8 bases, with 0 bases between them. The CDR3 runs 10 residues. Germline values: CDR1 KGHSH, CDR2 LQKENI. In DNA, the CDR3 is TGTGCCAGCTCACCACAGCCCCAGCATTCT. It specifies CASSPQPQHS.

This clonotype turned up a few times. This chain connects TRBV9 to TRBJ2-7, with D possibly TRBD2 on 6 matching bases. This CDR3 comprises 13 residues. The V end was cut by 3 bases, the J end by 6 bases, with 13 bases between. Germline V gene data show CDR1 as SGDLS and CDR2 as YYNGEE. The CDR3 DNA sequence: TGTGCCAGCAGCGCGACTAGTTTTGGCGAGCAGTACTTC. This codes for CASSATSFGEQYF.

Many counts were recorded for this clonotype. This chain joins TRBV28 and TRBJ1-5, with D perhaps matching TRBD1 (6 bases). From germline, CDR1 is MDHEN and CDR2 SYDVKM. This CDR3 is built from 14 residues. Trimming stripped 6 bases from V and 1 base from J, with 10 bases between. As DNA, the CDR3 is TGTGCCAGCAGCCCACAGGGAAGCAATCAGCCCCAGCATTTT. Amino acid sequence: CASSPQGSNQPQHF. Combining the CDR3 with reference TRBV28 and TRBJ1-5 gives the whole variable domain DVKVTQSSRYLVKRTGEKVFLECVQDMDHENMFWYRQDPGLGLRLIYFSYDVKMKEKGDIPEGYSVSREKKERFSLILESASTNQTSMYLCASSPQGSNQPQHFGDGTRLSIL.

This clonotype has a count of ten or more. The chain combines TRBV5-1 with TRBJ2-7; D call uncertain. CDR3 length: 15 residues. CDR1 and CDR2 from the germline V gene are SGHRS and YFSETQ. V shed 4 bases and J shed 0 bases, with 14 bases lying between them. The DNA of the CDR3 is TGCGCCAGCAGCCCACTCGACCCCCTCTCCTACGAGCAGTACTTC. This encodes CASSPLDPLSYEQYF.

This clonotype was observed a few times. J is TRBJ2-2 and V is TRBV6-1, with D uncertain. Germline values: CDR1 MNHNS, CDR2 SASEGT. There are 11 residues in the CDR3. Trimming removed 6 bases at V and 8 bases at J, with 7 bases between. CDR3 sequence (DNA): TGTGCCAGCAGGCCCGGGGGGGAGCTGTTTTTT. This translates into CASRPGGELFF.

The rearrangement joins TRBV5-6 to TRBJ1-1, with D unclear. Germline lookup yields CDR1 SGHDT and CDR2 YYEEEE. The CDR3 has 14 residues. Trimming stripped 7 bases from V and 0 bases from J, with 13 bases between. As DNA, the CDR3 is TGTGCCAGCGGCTCAGCTGTAATGAACACTGAAGCTTTCTTT. Residues: CASGSAVMNTEAFF.

A word on this clonotype: This may arise from a read error, as a much more abundant clone is one base away. This is likely a read error, given that the CDR3 carries no conserved phenylalanine or tryptophan at its end. V usage is TRBV6-2 or TRBV6-3 and J usage is TRBJ1-1; no reliable D call. CDR1 MNHEY and CDR2 SVGEGT come from the germline V gene. The V end lost 2 bases, the J end lost 0 bases, and 16 bases lay between the germline ends. This CDR3 has 17 residues. CDR3 loop: CASSYLGQSLMNTEAFL. The CDR3 bases are TGTGCCAGCAGTTACCTTGGGCAGTCGCTTATGAACACTGAAGCTTTCCTT.

V and J are TRBV10-3 and TRBJ1-3; D might be TRBD1 (5 bases). CDR3 length equals 15 residues. Between the trimmed V and J ends, which lost 6 bases and 0 bases, there was a span of 12 bases. Germline V lookup: CDR1 ENHRY, CDR2 SYGVKD. In DNA form, the CDR3 reads TGTGCCATCAGGAGGGACGGTTCCTCTGGAAACACCATATATTTT. The encoded protein is CAIRRDGSSGNTIYF.

This clonotype was seen a few times. The rearrangement uses TRBV15 and TRBJ2-7; no firm D call. Germline CDR1 LNHNV, CDR2 YYDKDF (reference sequence). V was pared by 3 bases and J by 2 bases, with 11 bases between. The CDR3 is 14 residues long. CDR3 DNA: TGTGCCACCAGCAGCAGCGTGATAGCCTACGAGCAGTACTTC. Translated: CATSSSVIAYEQYF.

This clonotype has at least ten counts. The chain recombines TRBV7-3 with TRBJ2-5; 7 nucleotides agree with TRBD1. The CDR3 spans 15 residues. Germline trimming cut 6 bases from V and 2 bases from J; bases unmatched to any gene: 9. Germline V CDR1 and CDR2: SGHTA, FQGTGA. CDR3 region: CASSIFPGQQETQYF. As DNA, the CDR3 is TGTGCCAGCAGTATTTTCCCGGGACAGCAAGAGACCCAGTACTTC.

This sequence joins TRBV20-1 and TRBJ1-1, with 7 bases identical to TRBD1. Trimming removed 5 bases from V and 4 bases from J; junction bases left unmatched: 16. This CDR3 has 16 amino acids. Germline loops: CDR1 DFQATT, CDR2 SNEGSKA (reference sequence). The CDR3 spells CSAPRQGFGVSTEAFF. The CDR3 nucleotides read TGCAGTGCTCCTCGACAGGGTTTTGGGGTTAGCACTGAAGCTTTCTTT.

Of note for this clonotype: A clone one base away is much larger, so this may be a read error. Likely a read error: the CDR3 ends without its conserved phenylalanine or tryptophan. V and J are TRBV12-3 or TRBV12-4 and TRBJ2-5, with D hard to call. Deletions cut 6 bases from V and 5 bases from J, with 19 bases between. The CDR3 runs 15 residues. The CDR3, as DNA: TGTGCCAGCAGACCCTTAACATCTCCCGCGGAGACCCAGTACTCC. Encoded protein: CASRPLTSPAETQYS.

For this clonotype: A much bigger clone sits one base away, suggesting this may be a read error. The DNA of the CDR3 is TGTGCCAGCAGTTTTAGGCAGGGCTACGAGCAGTGCTTC. This sequence encodes CASSFRQGYEQCF. V and J are TRBV28 and TRBJ2-7, with D possibly TRBD1 on 5 matching bases. Germline CDR1 is MDHEN and CDR2 is SYDVKM. The CDR3 totals 13 residues. Based on the CDR3 plus reference TRBV28 and TRBJ2-7, the full variable domain is DVKVTQSSRYLVKRTGEKVFLECVQDMDHENMFWYRQDPGLGLRLIYFSYDVKMKEKGDIPEGYSVSREKKERFSLILESASTNQTSMYLCASSFRQGYEQCFGPGTRLTVT.

The chain couples TRBV5-1 to TRBJ1-5; D ambiguous. The V gene lost 0 bases and the J gene lost 7 bases, with 11 bases spanning the gap. The germline V gene has CDR1 SGHRS and CDR2 YFSETQ. The CDR3 is made up of 14 amino acids. The CDR3 sequence: CASSLVPVGQPQHF. The CDR3 DNA reads as TGCGCCAGCAGCTTGGTTCCAGTCGGACAGCCCCAGCATTTT.

A word on this clonotype: This may be a read error, as it is one base from a much larger clone. The chain recombines TRBV29-1 with TRBJ1-2; a weak D match, TRBD1 (5 bases). The CDR3 consists of 11 residues. From germline, CDR1 is SQVTM and CDR2 ANQGSEA. Here the CDR3 DNA reads TGCAGCGTTTCCCAGGGCAATGGCTGCACCTTC. Protein sequence: CSVSQGNGCTF. The full variable domain, its missing parts supplied by reference TRBV29-1 and TRBJ1-2, is SAVISQKPSRDICQRGTSLTIQCQVDSQVTMMFWYRQQPGQSLTLIATANQGSEATYESGFVIDKFPISRPNLTFSTLTVSNMSPEDSSIYLCSVSQGNGCTFGSGTRLTVV.

V gene TRBV2 combines with J gene TRBJ2-5; 11 bases are a match to TRBD1. The CDR3 spans 16 residues. The V gene's germline CDR1 is SNHLY and CDR2 FYNNEI. The J segment lost 1 base and the V segment lost 5 bases, leaving 6 bases of the junction unmatched. CDR3 nucleotide sequence: TGTGCCAGCAGTCCACCTGGGACAGGGGGCCAAGAGACCCAGTACTTC. It codes for CASSPPGTGGQETQYF.

This clonotype was recorded at least ten times. V gene TRBV11-1 combines with J gene TRBJ1-1; D is undetermined. Per the germline V gene, CDR1 is SGHAT and CDR2 is FQDESV (reference sequence). The V end lost 2 bases, the J end lost 9 bases, and 22 bases lay between the germline ends. This CDR3 is 16 amino acids long. The CDR3: CASSLRIRRFGIQAFF. The CDR3 DNA reads as TGTGCCAGCAGCTTACGAATCCGAAGGTTTGGGATTCAAGCTTTCTTT.

This clonotype was counted between two and nine times. The rearrangement joins TRBV4-1 to TRBJ1-3, with D hard to call. The CDR3 loop spans 16 amino acids. Trimming took off 5 bases at V and 0 bases at J, with 14 bases between the two ends. Looked up from germline, CDR1 is MGHRA and CDR2 is YSYEKL. The CDR3 loop is CASSATAFPSGNTIYF. The CDR3 nucleotides are TGCGCCAGCAGCGCCACAGCGTTTCCCTCTGGAAACACCATATATTTT.